The 5 T cell receptor beta chains presented below share a single source sample, sequenced in a study of shared clonotypes between healthy human individuals (dated by TCRdb to 2020 to 2022). The library was obtained by the immunoSEQ multiplex PCR assay. Drawn from immuneACCESS, this table holds only the in-frame rearrangements with V and J called that TCRdb kept. Clones are partly lost; checked studies trace under half to an unresolved V gene and leave the rest unexplained. This sample comprises roughly 1 million clones, around 78% of them detected only once. In total, the top ten clones hold approximately 0.52% of the sample. The sample consisted of memory CD4+ T cells from PBMCs. In the paper's terms, the cell subset or site label means: CD45RA-negative fraction. These receptors were taken from a man between 18 and 35 years old in good health. Some clones in this sample may be carry-over from other donors' samples.

V and J are TRBV28 and TRBJ1-1; D call uncertain. V shed 6 bases and J shed 1 base, with 9 bases lying between them. Germline loops: CDR1 MDHEN, CDR2 SYDVKM. The CDR3 contains 13 residues. The CDR3 DNA reads TGTGCCAGCAGCTTGGGCAAGAACACTGAAGCTTTCTTT. Its protein is CASSLGKNTEAFF.

With respect to this clone: The junction shows a germline mismatch at one end, possibly a read error. This chain connects TRBV4-1 to TRBJ2-3, with no clear D. This CDR3 has 13 amino acids. From germline, CDR1 is MGHRA and CDR2 YSYEKL. For the CDR3, the DNA is TGCGCCAGCAGTCAAGGGCGCCCCGATACGCAGTATTTT. Protein: CASSQGRPDTQYF.

In this sample, this clone turned up many times. This chain uses TRBV2 with TRBJ1-3; D not certain. The germline gives CDR1 SNHLY, CDR2 FYNNEI. The length of the CDR3 is 14 residues. V dropped 2 bases and J dropped 4 bases, with 9 bases sitting between them. This chain's CDR3 is CASSEPRAGNTIYF. The CDR3 bases are TGTGCCAGCAGTGAACCGAGGGCGGGAAACACCATATATTTT.

The rearrangement joins TRBV2 to TRBJ1-2; D unclear. V dropped 7 bases and J dropped 1 base, with 13 bases sitting between them. Looked up from germline, CDR1 is SNHLY and CDR2 is FYNNEI. The CDR3 totals 14 residues. This CDR3 is CASTENRVNYGYTF. The CDR3 DNA sequence: TGTGCCAGCACCGAAAACAGAGTTAACTATGGCTACACCTTC.

The chain recombines TRBV5-1 with TRBJ2-7; 13 bases align to TRBD2. The germline V gene encodes CDR1 SGHRS and CDR2 YFSETQ. V shed 6 bases, J shed 6 bases, and the junction held 6 bases outside the gene matches. The CDR3 is made up of 14 amino acids. The CDR3 nucleotides read TGCGCCAGCACCATAGGGACTAGCGGGACCGAGCAGTACTTC. This sequence encodes CASTIGTSGTEQYF.